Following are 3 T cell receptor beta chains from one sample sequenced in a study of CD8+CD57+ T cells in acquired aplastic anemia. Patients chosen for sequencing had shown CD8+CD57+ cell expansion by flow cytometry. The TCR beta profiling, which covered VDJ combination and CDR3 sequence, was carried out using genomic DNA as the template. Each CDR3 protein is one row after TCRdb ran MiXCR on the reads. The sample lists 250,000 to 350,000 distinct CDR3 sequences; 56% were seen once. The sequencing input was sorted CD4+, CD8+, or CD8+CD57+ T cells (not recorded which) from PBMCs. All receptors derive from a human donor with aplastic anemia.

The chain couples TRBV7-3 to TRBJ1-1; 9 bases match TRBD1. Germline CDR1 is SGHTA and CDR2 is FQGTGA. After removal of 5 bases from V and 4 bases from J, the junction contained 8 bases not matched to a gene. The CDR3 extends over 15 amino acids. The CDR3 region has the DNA TGTGCCAGCAGCCCCCGGGACAGGGCGGTCACTGAAGCTTTCTTT. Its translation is CASSPRDRAVTEAFF.

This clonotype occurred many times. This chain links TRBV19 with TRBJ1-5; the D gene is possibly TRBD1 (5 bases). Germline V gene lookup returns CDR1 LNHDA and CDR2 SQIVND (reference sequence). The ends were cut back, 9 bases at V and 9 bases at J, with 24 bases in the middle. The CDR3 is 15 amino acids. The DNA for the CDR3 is TGTGCCAGCGCCTCCCGGGGCGGGTTCATGGGGCCCCAGCATTTT. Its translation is CASASRGGFMGPQHF.

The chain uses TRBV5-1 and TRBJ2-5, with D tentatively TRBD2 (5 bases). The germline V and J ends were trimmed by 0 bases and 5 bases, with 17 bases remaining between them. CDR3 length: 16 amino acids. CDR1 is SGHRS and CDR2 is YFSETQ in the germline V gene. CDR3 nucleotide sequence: TGCGCCAGCAGCTTGGCGGTCTCCTCCCCGGGGGAGACCCAGTACTTC. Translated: CASSLAVSSPGETQYF.